Listed below are T cell receptor beta chains from one sample, sequenced in a study of T cell repertoires in cytomegalovirus infection. TCRdb re-called the reads through MiXCR, storing one row per CDR3 protein. This sample yields about 890,000 distinct CDR3 sequences, of which approximately 31% are seen a single time; roughly an eighth belongs to the top ten. No antigen has been assigned to these receptors. Sequencing used cultured CD8+ T cells from PBMCs, obtained from culture after CMV antigen stimulation. These receptors were taken from a human donor in good health (CMV status not recorded). Some clones in this sample may be carry-over from other donors' samples. Both conserved end residues are part of each CDR3. A D gene is named only where the DNA matches it firmly. Size is omitted from some rows. Given values are once, few, many or a class for expanded clones.

d_call clone_size j_call v_call cdr3_nt cdr3_aa
NA few TRBJ2-1 TRBV27 TGTGCCAGCAGTTCTCTCACCGGGGTCTACAATGAGCAGTTCTTC CASSSLTGVYNEQFF
NA NA TRBJ2-1 TRBV27 TGTGCCAGCAGTTTCCCGGGGACCGAGCAGTTCTTC CASSFPGTEQFF
NA NA TRBJ1-1 TRBV18 TGTGCCAGCTCACCGGCATTCGGACCGATTGGGACTGAAGCTTTCTTT CASSPAFGPIGTEAFF
NA NA TRBJ2-1 TRBV14 TGTGCCAGCAGCCAGCCGGGGCAGGTGGCGTACAATGAGCAGTTCTTC CASSQPGQVAYNEQFF
NA few TRBJ1-5 TRBV12-3/TRBV12-4 TGTGCCAGCAGTTTGACAGTTGGGCTCCAGCATTTT CASSLTVGLQHF
NA many TRBJ2-3 TRBV28 TGTGCCAGCAGTTTAGTCAGGGCCACAGATACGCAGTATTTT CASSLVRATDTQYF
TRBD1 few TRBJ1-1 TRBV7-6 TGTGCCAGCAGCTACTACTGGGGACAGGAGAACACTGAAGCTTTCTTT CASSYYWGQENTEAFF
NA NA TRBJ1-4 TRBV28 TGTGCCAGCAGCTCCGGCCAGGGTTTACCTAATGAAAAACTGTTTTTT CASSSGQGLPNEKLFF
TRBD1 few TRBJ2-7 TRBV7-9 TGTGCCAGCAGTTACGGACAGGTCGCCCAGTACTTC CASSYGQVAQYF
NA NA TRBJ2-5 TRBV10-3 TGTGCCATCAGGGTAGGGGAGACCCAGTACTTC CAIRVGETQYF
NA few TRBJ1-1 TRBV7-9 TGTGCCAGCAGCTTAGCGAACAGGAACACTGAAGCTTTCTTT CASSLANRNTEAFF
TRBD2 many TRBJ2-3 TRBV7-2 TGTGCCAGCAGCTTAGCGGGACTAGCGGAAGATACGCAGTATTTT CASSLAGLAEDTQYF
NA few TRBJ1-2 TRBV14 TGTGCCAGCAGCCAAGAAATTTATGATGGCTACACCTTC CASSQEIYDGYTF
NA NA TRBJ2-1 TRBV29-1 TGCAGCGTTGAAGTGAGTACTTACAATGAGCAGTTCTTC CSVEVSTYNEQFF
TRBD2 few TRBJ2-3 TRBV20-1 TGCAGTGCTAGAGATCCTCCCGGACTAGCGGGGGGGCCTAGCACAGATACGCAGTATTTT CSARDPPGLAGGPSTDTQYF
TRBD1 NA TRBJ1-2 TRBV5-6 TGTGCCAGCAGCTTGGCAAGGACAGGGCTTAACTATGGCTACACCTTC CASSLARTGLNYGYTF
NA many TRBJ2-3 TRBV7-9 TGTGCCAGCAGCTCCCGCAGGGGCCCTCTGAGGGACACAGATACGCAGTATTTT CASSSRRGPLRDTDTQYF
TRBD1 NA TRBJ2-3 TRBV10-2 TGCGCCAGCAGTGAGAGGACCGGACAGGGAGGAGATACGCAGTATTTT CASSERTGQGGDTQYF
NA NA TRBJ2-3 TRBV7-9 TGTACCAGCAGCTTACGCAGCACAGATACGCAGTATTTT CTSSLRSTDTQYF
NA few TRBJ2-1 TRBV15 TGTGCCACCAGTCTAGTGGGAAATAGCGGTTACAATGAGCAGTTCTTC CATSLVGNSGYNEQFF
TRBD2 once TRBJ2-5 TRBV4-1 TGCGCCAGCAGGCCGCTAGCGGGGGGCCCCCAAGAGACCCAGTACTTC CASRPLAGGPQETQYF
NA NA TRBJ1-1 TRBV27 TGTGCCAGCAGTAAGTTTTCGACGAACACTGAAGCTTTCTTT CASSKFSTNTEAFF
TRBD1 few TRBJ1-3 TRBV7-3 TGTGCCAGCACCCCAGGGGGCACCAGAAACACCATATATTTT CASTPGGTRNTIYF
TRBD1 few TRBJ2-3 TRBV24-1 TGTGCCACCAGTAGCCGGGACAGCTCAACAGATACGCAGTATTTT CATSSRDSSTDTQYF
NA NA TRBJ2-4 TRBV12-3/TRBV12-4 TGTGCCAGCAGTTTAACCAGGGACCTGGTAGCCAAAAACATTCAGTACTTC CASSLTRDLVAKNIQYF
TRBD2 NA TRBJ2-2 TRBV4-1 TGCGCCAGCAGCAGAATGGCTAGCGGGGGGGTACCGAACACCGGGGAGCTGTTTTTT CASSRMASGGVPNTGELFF
NA many TRBJ1-2 TRBV7-2 TGTGCCAGCAGACCACTACGCGACGATGGCTACACCTTC CASRPLRDDGYTF
TRBD1 few TRBJ1-2 TRBV27 TGTGCCAGCAGTTTAGAGGTGACAGGGATGTATGGCTACACCTTC CASSLEVTGMYGYTF
NA NA TRBJ1-1 TRBV12-3/TRBV12-4 TGTGCCAGCAGTTTTTTGACAGAGGAAGCTTTCTTT CASSFLTEEAFF
NA NA TRBJ2-2 TRBV12-3/TRBV12-4 TGTGCCAGCGCACAGACGAACACCGGGGAGCTGTTTTTT CASAQTNTGELFF
NA NA TRBJ2-5 TRBV12-5 TGTGCTAGTGGAGGAGTGAATTCGGAGACCCAGTACTTC CASGGVNSETQYF
NA few TRBJ2-7 TRBV4-1 TGCGCCAGCAGCCAAGATAGCGCAGGGAGCGACGAGCAGTACTTC CASSQDSAGSDEQYF
TRBD1 NA TRBJ2-5 TRBV5-4 TGTGCCAGCAGCTTGCGGGGACAGGGGGGGAAAAAGACCCAGTACTTC CASSLRGQGGKKTQYF
NA NA TRBJ1-5 TRBV19 TGTGCCAGTAGCTGGGGGGCAGGGAATCAGCCCCAGCATTTT CASSWGAGNQPQHF
NA few TRBJ1-5 TRBV28 TGTGCCAGCAGTTTTGCAGGGGCGGAAAATCAGCCCCAGCATTTT CASSFAGAENQPQHF
NA NA TRBJ2-3 TRBV19 TGTGCCAGTACTGCAGCTACTAGCACAGATACGCAGTATTTT CASTAATSTDTQYF
NA few TRBJ1-5 TRBV5-5 TGTGCCAGCAGCTCTGAAGGACAGAGCAATCAGCCCCAGCATTTT CASSSEGQSNQPQHF
NA once TRBJ2-2 TRBV4-1 TGCGCCAGCAGCCAATTAAGGAACACCGGGGTGCTGTTTTTT CASSQLRNTGVLFF
NA NA TRBJ1-3 TRBV7-6 TGTGCCAGCAGCCCCTTTTGGGGGGGAAACACCATATATTTT CASSPFWGGNTIYF
TRBD2 many TRBJ2-3 TRBV7-8 TGTGCCAGCAGCTTGGGCCGACTAGCGAGATTCACAGATACGCAGTATTTT CASSLGRLARFTDTQYF
TRBD2 NA TRBJ2-5 TRBV6-2/TRBV6-3 TGTGCCAGCAGATACCCCTCCAATGACGGGGGGGCTTTAGAGACCCAGTACTTC CASRYPSNDGGALETQYF
NA NA TRBJ2-6 TRBV29-1 TGCAGCGTTGAAGATAGAGGCAGGGGCTCTGGGGCCAACGTCCTGACTTTC CSVEDRGRGSGANVLTF
NA NA TRBJ2-2 TRBV6-5 TGTGCCAGCAGCATAATGGGCCCCGGGGAGCTGTTTTTT CASSIMGPGELFF
NA NA TRBJ2-3 TRBV5-6 TGTGCCAGCAGCGGACGGGACGGCTTTAGCACAGATACGCAGTATTTT CASSGRDGFSTDTQYF
NA NA TRBJ1-2 TRBV29-1 TGCAGCGTTGTGGGGCCAGACGGGGGAATCTATGGCTACACCTTC CSVVGPDGGIYGYTF
NA NA TRBJ1-1 TRBV19 TGTGCCAGTAGTATAGGCAGGGGAAGCACTGAAGCTTTCTTT CASSIGRGSTEAFF
TRBD1 NA TRBJ2-7 TRBV6-2/TRBV6-3 TGTGCCAGCAGTTACCCAGGGACAGGCTACGAGCAGTACTTC CASSYPGTGYEQYF
TRBD1 many TRBJ2-6 TRBV24-1 TGTGCCACCAGTCCCAAAACACCGGGACAGGACTCATCTGGGGCCAACGTCCTGACTTTC CATSPKTPGQDSSGANVLTF
NA NA TRBJ2-6 TRBV19 TGTGCCAGTATATTGCGGGTAATAACTGGGGCCAACGTCCTGACTTTC CASILRVITGANVLTF
NA NA TRBJ2-1 TRBV2 TGTGCCACCCCAGTGAGCTCCTACAATGAGCAGTTCTTC CATPVSSYNEQFF
NA few TRBJ1-2 TRBV27 TGTGCCAGCAGAAATGACAGCCCCTATGGCTACACCTTC CASRNDSPYGYTF
NA few TRBJ1-5 TRBV27 TGTGCCAGCAGTTTGTTTCGGGGGGATCAGCCCCAGCATTTT CASSLFRGDQPQHF
NA NA TRBJ1-2 TRBV9 TGTGCCAGCAGCGGGGCTTCAGGTTACTACGGCTACACCTTC CASSGASGYYGYTF
TRBD1 NA TRBJ2-7 TRBV10-3 TGTGCCATCAGTGGACAGGGGGCCTACGAGCAGTACTTC CAISGQGAYEQYF
NA NA TRBJ1-1 TRBV11-1 TGTGCCAGCAGCCCGGAGGGACGGACGAACACTGAAGCTTTCTTT CASSPEGRTNTEAFF
NA few TRBJ2-3 TRBV24-1 TGTGCCACCAGTGCCCCAACGAGGACTTCCACAGATACGCAGTATTTT CATSAPTRTSTDTQYF
TRBD1 few TRBJ1-5 TRBV7-9 TGTGCCAGCAGCTACTCCGGGACAGGGAAAAATAGCAATCAGCCCCAGCATTTT CASSYSGTGKNSNQPQHF
NA NA TRBJ1-3 TRBV6-6 TGTGCCAGCAGTTACTCGGAAGAGTATAGAAACACCATATATTTT CASSYSEEYRNTIYF
NA many TRBJ2-5 TRBV7-6 TGTGCCAGCAGCGACGACTTCGTAGATCAGCAAGAGACCCAGTACTTC CASSDDFVDQQETQYF